Below, one T cell receptor (beta chain) is given with its context. What it recognizes is unknown. Produced via immunoSEQ multiplex PCR; TCRdb's table is partial and in-frame only. Here the sample spans under 600,000 clones, 95% to 98% being singletons. Naive CD8 isolation took CD45RO-negative cells positively selected for CCR7 and excluded terminally differentiated effector memory CD45RA+ cells. The CDR3 runs to 14 residues. The V and J ends lost 2 bases and 3 bases respectively, with 12 bases between them. Looked up from germline, CDR1 is SGHDT and CDR2 is YYEEEE. The data were obtained in a study of shared clonotypes between healthy human individuals. Study outcomes and limitations: It was observed that around 5% of naive CD4 clonotypes were shared across a handful of donors.

The chain links TRBV5-6 to TRBJ2-7; the D gene is possibly TRBD1 (6 bases). This TCR derives from a young man in good health. Material for sequencing was naive CD8+ T cells sorted from blood. The CDR3 region is CASSFGQSFYEQYF. CDR3 nucleotide sequence: TGTGCCAGCAGCTTCGGACAGTCTTTCTACGAGCAGTACTTC.